What follows are 10 T cell receptor beta chains derived from one specimen sequenced in a study of blood T cell repertoires in COVID-19. Here immunoSEQ multiplex PCR was the method, and the copy in TCRdb shows in-frame clones only, minus some. The sample lists about 49,000 clones, 80% to 85% occurring once. Sequenced sample: peripheral blood. The receptors were gathered from a woman aged 80 or over with COVID-19, enrolled during active disease.

The chain employs TRBV4-1 and TRBJ2-5; TRBD2 matches at 9 bases. CDR3 length equals 16 residues. V lost 4 bases to trimming and J lost 5 bases; unmatched junction nucleotides: 11. Germline CDR1 reads MGHRA; CDR2 reads YSYEKL. This CDR3 is CASSPPGLASQETQYF. CDR3 DNA sequence: TGCGCCAGCAGCCCGCCGGGACTAGCCAGTCAGGAGACCCAGTACTTC.

The V and J genes are TRBV28 and TRBJ2-2; weak D call: TRBD2 (5 bases). Trimming shortened V by 10 bases and J by 2 bases, and 20 bases separated the two germline ends. Germline lookup yields CDR1 MDHEN and CDR2 SYDVKM. The CDR3 spans 16 residues. CDR3 DNA: TGTGCCACCTGTCCGAGGGTGAGCATCAACACCGGGGAGCTGTTTTTT. Amino acids: CATCPRVSINTGELFF.

The rearrangement joins TRBV2 to TRBJ2-5, with TRBD1 matching over 7 bases. The CDR3 consists of 12 residues. Per germline, CDR1 SNHLY and CDR2 FYNNEI. Losses at the gene ends were 6 bases for V and 5 bases for J; bases not matched to a gene: 3. In DNA form, the CDR3 reads TGTGCCAGCAGAGGGGGCGGGGAGACCCAGTACTTC. Translating gives CASRGGGETQYF. The variable domain in full, with the rest retrieved from reference TRBV2 and TRBJ2-5, is EPEVTQTPSHQVTQMGQEVILRCVPISNHLYFYWYRQILGQKVEFLVSFYNNEISEKSEIFDDQFSVERPDGSNFTLKIRSTKLEDSAMYFCASRGGGETQYFGPGTRLLVL.

Written as DNA, the CDR3 is TGTGCCAGCAGCTTAAAAGGGGGAGTAAACGAGCAGTTCTTC. It encodes CASSLKGGVNEQFF. This rearrangement joins TRBV7-3 to TRBJ2-1; tentatively, D is TRBD1 (6 bases). From germline, CDR1 is SGHTA and CDR2 FQGTGA. The CDR3 has 14 residues. V lost 1 base and J 10 bases, leaving 14 bases between the germline ends.

J is TRBJ1-2 and V is TRBV9, with D perhaps TRBD1 (6 bases). This CDR3 is 13 amino acids long. Germline CDR1 reads SGDLS; CDR2 reads YYNGEE. Between the trimmed V and J ends, which lost 3 bases and 4 bases, there was a span of 10 bases. For the CDR3, the DNA is TGTGCCAGCAGCGGTCAGGGGAGCTATGGCTACACCTTC. The encoded protein is CASSGQGSYGYTF. Full variable domain (rest looked up from reference TRBV9 and TRBJ1-2): DSGVTQTPKHLITATGQRVTLRCSPRSGDLSVYWYQQSLDQGLQFLIQYYNGEERAKGNILERFSAQQFPDLHSELNLSSLELGDSALYFCASSGQGSYGYTFGSGTRLTVV.

The V and J genes are TRBV10-1 and TRBJ2-3; the D gene is possibly TRBD1 (5 bases). The CDR3 consists of 14 residues. The ends were cut back, 3 bases at V and 2 bases at J, with 9 bases in the middle. Germline values: CDR1 WNHNN, CDR2 SYGVQD (reference sequence). In DNA form, the CDR3 reads TGCGCCAGCAGTGATAGGGGTACCACAGATACGCAGTATTTT. Translation gives CASSDRGTTDTQYF.

The genes are TRBV15 and TRBJ2-3; TRBD2 matches 8 bases. V shed 3 bases, J shed 4 bases, and the junction held 6 bases outside the gene matches. This CDR3 has 15 residues. Germline values: CDR1 LNHNV, CDR2 YYDKDF (reference sequence). CDR3 sequence reads: CATSRGGLAADTQYF. Here the CDR3 DNA reads TGTGCCACCAGCAGGGGCGGACTAGCCGCAGATACGCAGTATTTT.

This rearrangement joins TRBV7-9 to TRBJ1-6; 8 nucleotides align to TRBD1. Germline V gene lookup returns CDR1 SEHNR and CDR2 FQNEAQ (reference sequence). With 2 bases clipped from V and 6 bases from J, the junction kept 9 bases outside the gene matches. CDR3 size: 17 residues. CDR3 coding DNA: TGTGCCAGCAGCTTATCCCCCGGGACAGGCGGTAATTCACCCCTCCACTTT. As protein: CASSLSPGTGGNSPLHF.

This chain joins TRBV4-1 and TRBJ2-7; TRBD2 might be the D (6 bases). The CDR3 is 15 amino acids. CDR1 is MGHRA and CDR2 is YSYEKL in the germline V gene. V was shortened by 6 bases and J by 6 bases, with 21 bases between the two germline ends. The CDR3 DNA sequence: TGCGCCAGCAGTCAAACACTCCATCCCGGGGGCGAGCAGTACTTC. Translating it yields CASSQTLHPGGEQYF.

This rearrangement joins TRBV30 to TRBJ1-2, with TRBD1 matching over 12 bases. The CDR3 totals 14 residues. The V gene's germline CDR1 is GTSNPN and CDR2 SVGIG (reference sequence). V lost 7 bases, J lost 6 bases, and 9 bases stayed unmatched. The CDR3 bases are TGTGCCTTTTCCGGGACAGGGGGCCTCCATGGCTACACCTTC. It translates to CAFSGTGGLHGYTF. The full variable domain, completed using reference TRBV30 and TRBJ1-2, is SQTIHQWPATLVQPVGSPLSLECTVEGTSNPNLYWYRQAAGRGLQLLFYSVGIGQISSEVPQNLSASRPQDRQFILSSKKLLLSDSGFYLCAFSGTGGLHGYTFGSGTRLTVV.